Below, 8 T cell receptor beta chains from the same sample are listed, as sequenced in a study of T cell repertoires and Cas9 in healthy adults. Sequencing used immunoSEQ multiplex PCR; TCRdb keeps in-frame clones, though not all of them. Among tens of thousands of clones, over 85% were seen once, and the ten largest hold 0.55% to 0.85%. Sequencing used CD4+ effector T cells (CD127+, CD25-, CD137-, CD154-) from PBMCs; culture status not recorded. The source is a human donor in good health.

The rearrangement joins TRBV6-1 to TRBJ1-1; D uncertain. Trimming took 0 bases from V and 1 from J, leaving 6 bases between them. Germline CDR1 is MNHNS and CDR2 is SASEGT. The length of the CDR3 is 14 residues. The DNA of the CDR3 is TGTGCCAGCAGTGAAGCATTCAGGAACACTGAAGCTTTCTTT. This codes for CASSEAFRNTEAFF.

The V call is TRBV27, the J call TRBJ2-7; 8 bases are shared with TRBD1. Looked up from germline, CDR1 is MNHEY and CDR2 is SMNVEV (reference sequence). The CDR3 extends over 13 amino acids. The V and J ends lost 6 bases and 2 bases, in that order; junction bases with no gene match: 3. This chain's CDR3 is CASRDRATYEQYF. CDR3 DNA: TGTGCCAGCAGGGACAGGGCTACCTACGAGCAGTACTTC.

The chain combines TRBV18 with TRBJ1-2; D is unresolved. This CDR3 region has 16 residues. Germline V CDR1 and CDR2: KGHSH, LQKENI. V lost 0 bases and J lost 0, with 11 bases in between. In nucleotides, the CDR3 is TGTGCCAGCTCACCACCGCCGGGGTCAGCTAACTATGGCTACACCTTC. It is translated as CASSPPPGSANYGYTF.

The chain joins TRBV7-9 to TRBJ2-1, with unresolved D. V lost 5 bases and J lost 0, with 2 bases in between. This CDR3 is built from 12 residues. Germline lookup yields CDR1 SEHNR and CDR2 FQNEAQ (reference sequence). The CDR3, as DNA: TGTGCCAGCAGCGGCTCCTACAATGAGCAGTTCTTC. It encodes CASSGSYNEQFF.

There are a few counts of this clone. This chain links TRBV5-1 with TRBJ2-1; 14 bases fit TRBD2. The CDR3 has 16 amino acids. In germline, CDR1 is SGHRS, CDR2 YFSETQ. With 7 bases clipped from V and 2 bases from J, the junction kept 5 bases outside the gene matches. The CDR3 DNA sequence: TGCGCCAGCCAGACTAGCGGGGGGGCAACCTACAATGAGCAGTTCTTC. Its protein product is CASQTSGGATYNEQFF.

The rearrangement joins TRBV7-9 to TRBJ2-1, with 7 nucleotides matching TRBD2. The CDR3 is made up of 14 amino acids. Per germline, CDR1 SEHNR and CDR2 FQNEAQ (reference sequence). Trimming cost V 2 bases and J 8 bases; bases outside gene matches: 6. In DNA form, the CDR3 reads TGTGCCAGCAGCTTAACAAGCGGGGACGATGAGCAGTTCTTC. Protein product: CASSLTSGDDEQFF. The full variable domain, its missing parts supplied by reference TRBV7-9 and TRBJ2-1, is DTGVSQNPRHKITKRGQNVTFRCDPISEHNRLYWYRQTLGQGPEFLTYFQNEAQLEKSRLLSDRFSAERPKGSFSTLEIQRTEQGDSAMYLCASSLTSGDDEQFFGPGTRLTVL.

The V and J genes are TRBV5-4 and TRBJ1-1; D is unresolved. V was trimmed by 0 bases and J by 7 bases, leaving 10 bases between them. Germline assignment: CDR1 SGHNT and CDR2 YYREEE (reference sequence). This CDR3 has 13 amino acids. CDR3 bases: TGTGCCAGCAGCTTGGCCGGGGAGGATGAAGCTTTCTTT. It translates to CASSLAGEDEAFF.

The chain recombines TRBV7-9 with TRBJ1-4, with TRBD1 matching over 8 bases. V lost 4 bases and J lost 6; bases outside the gene matches: 4. Looked up from germline, CDR1 is SEHNR and CDR2 is FQNEAQ (reference sequence). The CDR3 runs 14 residues. This chain's CDR3 is CASSWTGSHEKLFF. CDR3 nucleotide sequence: TGTGCCAGCAGCTGGACAGGGTCGCATGAAAAACTGTTTTTT. The full variable domain, completed using reference TRBV7-9 and TRBJ1-4, is DTGVSQNPRHKITKRGQNVTFRCDPISEHNRLYWYRQTLGQGPEFLTYFQNEAQLEKSRLLSDRFSAERPKGSFSTLEIQRTEQGDSAMYLCASSWTGSHEKLFFGSGTQLSVL.